Below are 25 T cell receptor beta chains sequenced from a single sample in a study of cytotoxic CD8 clonotypes in ibrutinib-treated CLL. Sequencing used immunoSEQ multiplex PCR; TCRdb keeps in-frame clones, though not all of them. The data hold approximately 92,000 clones, with roughly three quarters observed a single time. The sequencing here drew on PBMCs, taken after 24 months of ibrutinib treatment. The receptor source for this set is a human donor with chronic lymphocytic leukemia.

V gene TRBV7-9 combines with J gene TRBJ1-4, with unresolved D. From germline, CDR1 is SEHNR and CDR2 FQNEAQ (reference sequence). This CDR3 is 15 amino acids long. V gave up 2 bases and J gave up 0 bases, with 7 bases separating them. CDR3 sequence reads: CASSLLQATNEKLFF. CDR3 nucleotide sequence: TGTGCCAGCAGCTTATTACAAGCAACTAATGAAAAACTGTTTTTT.

The V call is TRBV28, the J call TRBJ2-3; 16 positions match TRBD2. This CDR3 has 19 residues. Unmatched junction bases numbered 16, after V lost 6 bases and J lost 7 bases. Per the germline V gene, CDR1 is MDHEN and CDR2 is SYDVKM. Here the CDR3 reads CASRYPKGTSGRAGNTQYF. CDR3 sequence (DNA): TGTGCCAGCAGATATCCTAAAGGGACTAGCGGGAGGGCCGGGAATACGCAGTATTTT.

In DNA, the CDR3 is TGTGCCAGCATCGAGGAGGCTACTGGAAACACCATATATTTT. Translation: CASIEEATGNTIYF. The rearrangement joins TRBV28 to TRBJ1-3; D is unresolved. Between the trimmed V and J ends, which lost 7 bases and 2 bases, there was a span of 12 bases. Looked up from germline, CDR1 is MDHEN and CDR2 is SYDVKM. The length of the CDR3 is 14 residues. The variable domain in full, completed from reference TRBV28 and TRBJ1-3, reads DVKVTQSSRYLVKRTGEKVFLECVQDMDHENMFWYRQDPGLGLRLIYFSYDVKMKEKGDIPEGYSVSREKKERFSLILESASTNQTSMYLCASIEEATGNTIYFGEGSWLTVV.

V and J are TRBV19 and TRBJ2-7; possibly TRBD2 for D (5 bases). V was shortened by 3 bases and J by 7 bases, with 22 bases between the two germline ends. From germline, CDR1 is LNHDA and CDR2 SQIVND (reference sequence). The CDR3 has 16 residues. Here the CDR3 reads CASSIAAADFYEEQYF. DNA of the CDR3: TGTGCCAGTAGTATTGCGGCAGCGGATTTCTACGAGGAGCAGTACTTC.

This chain joins TRBV7-9 and TRBJ1-1, with TRBD1 matching over 7 bases. With 5 bases clipped from V and 0 bases from J, the junction kept 6 bases outside the gene matches. Germline CDR1 SEHNR, CDR2 FQNEAQ (reference sequence). CDR3 length: 15 residues. The CDR3 DNA reads TGTGCCAGCAGCCTACGGACAGGAATGAACACTGAAGCTTTCTTT. Its translation: CASSLRTGMNTEAFF.

The chain couples TRBV6-6 to TRBJ1-2, with D possibly being TRBD1 (5 bases). The CDR3 runs 13 residues. Looked up from germline, CDR1 is MNHNY and CDR2 is SVGAGI (reference sequence). V was clipped by 6 bases and J by 7 bases, with 15 bases between them. The CDR3 bases are TGTGCCAGCAGGGGAGGGGAGGGAATTGGCTACACCTTC. Translated, it gives CASRGGEGIGYTF.

The V gene is TRBV5-4, the J gene TRBJ2-4; tentatively, D is TRBD2 (6 bases). This CDR3 spans 17 amino acids. Germline V gives CDR1 SGHNT, CDR2 YYREEE (reference sequence). V lost 4 bases, J lost 1 base, and 18 bases lay in between. The CDR3 nucleotides read TGTGCCAGCAGCCACAAAGGGAGGAGAACGGCCAAAAACATTCAGTACTTC. Translated, it gives CASSHKGRRTAKNIQYF.

This chain joins TRBV18 and TRBJ2-3; D gene unclear. The CDR3 is made up of 15 amino acids. Between the trimmed V and J ends, which lost 5 bases and 0 bases, there was a span of 12 bases. Germline CDR1 reads KGHSH; CDR2 reads LQKENI. DNA of the CDR3: TGTGCCAGCTCAACAGATATGTCTAGCACAGATACGCAGTATTTT. This encodes CASSTDMSSTDTQYF.

This clone was detected only once. The J gene is TRBJ2-4, the V gene TRBV27, with TRBD1 identical over 9 bases. The trim removed 5 bases at V and 7 bases at J, leaving 9 bases unmatched. This CDR3 has 15 amino acids. Germline V gene data show CDR1 as MNHEY and CDR2 as SMNVEV (reference sequence). The CDR3 nucleotides are TGTGCCAGCAGTAGTTCCGGGACAGGGAGCAACATTCAGTACTTC. Its translation: CASSSSGTGSNIQYF.

The J gene is TRBJ2-7, the V gene TRBV29-1; D is tentatively TRBD1 or TRBD2 (5 bases each). Germline-derived CDR1 and CDR2 are SQVTM and ANQGSEA. Trimming stripped 2 bases from V and 2 bases from J, with 13 bases between. This CDR3 contains 14 residues. The CDR3 DNA sequence: TGCAGCGTTGAAATCGTTGGGGGTACCTACGAGCAGTACTTC. Protein sequence: CSVEIVGGTYEQYF.

The CDR3: CASSSRILGSHEEQYF. The DNA of the CDR3 is TGTGCCAGCAGCTCTAGGATCCTCGGCTCTCATGAGGAGCAGTACTTC. The V and J genes are TRBV11-1 and TRBJ2-7; no reliable D call. Trimming cost V 4 bases and J 7 bases, with 23 bases left between them. The CDR3 loop spans 16 amino acids. Germline loops: CDR1 SGHAT, CDR2 FQDESV (reference sequence).

This clone was seen only once. J is TRBJ2-2 and V is TRBV5-6; a possible D gene is TRBD2 (5 bases). The germline CDR1 and CDR2 sequences are SGHDT and YYEEEE. Trimming shortened V by 3 bases and J by 7 bases, and 13 bases separated the two germline ends. This CDR3 has 14 residues. CDR3: CASSSGYLGGELFF. CDR3 nucleotides: TGTGCCAGCAGCTCGGGATATCTTGGCGGGGAGCTGTTTTTT.

This sequence joins TRBV27 and TRBJ1-5, with a weak D call TRBD1 (5 bases). From germline, CDR1 is MNHEY and CDR2 SMNVEV (reference sequence). V dropped 2 bases and J dropped 0 bases, with 11 bases sitting between them. The CDR3 covers 16 residues. CDR3 nucleotide sequence: TGTGCCAGCAGTTTAGGGGACCCTTATAGCAATCAGCCCCAGCATTTT. This encodes CASSLGDPYSNQPQHF.

This rearrangement joins TRBV2 to TRBJ2-6, with 8 bases matching TRBD2. The CDR3 consists of 16 residues. V trimming: 10 bases; J trimming: 2 bases; junction bases outside the gene matches: 10. The germline CDR1 and CDR2 sequences are SNHLY and FYNNEI. The CDR3 loop reads CATRGREAAGANVLTF. In DNA form, the CDR3 reads TGTGCCACCCGGGGGCGGGAGGCCGCTGGGGCCAACGTCCTGACTTTC.

The rearrangement links TRBV19 to TRBJ2-3, with D possibly matching TRBD1 (6 bases). In germline, CDR1 is LNHDA, CDR2 SQIVND (reference sequence). The ends were cut back, 7 bases at V and 1 base at J, with 9 bases in the middle. The CDR3 is made up of 13 amino acids. CDR3 sequence (DNA): TGTGCCAGTAAAAACAGGGGCACAGATACGCAGTATTTT. Its translation: CASKNRGTDTQYF.

The J gene is TRBJ1-4, the V gene TRBV18; no reliable D call. The CDR3 totals 16 residues. The V and J ends lost 6 bases and 7 bases respectively, with 21 bases between them. Germline values: CDR1 KGHSH, CDR2 LQKENI. The DNA for the CDR3 is TGTGCCAGCTCTGCAACGACCGGGGTCCTCCTTGAAAAACTGTTTTTT. Translating it yields CASSATTGVLLEKLFF.

This clone was counted a few times. The chain carries TRBV4-1 and TRBJ2-7, with a weak D call TRBD2 (5 bases). Trimming pared 0 bases from V and 2 bases from J, leaving 11 bases between. The CDR3 loop spans 15 amino acids. CDR1 is MGHRA and CDR2 is YSYEKL in the germline V gene. CDR3 in amino acids: CASSQEGSVAYEQYF. The CDR3 DNA reads TGCGCCAGCAGCCAAGAGGGTAGCGTGGCCTACGAGCAGTACTTC.

The genes are TRBV5-4 and TRBJ2-2; 7 nucleotides line up with TRBD2. The CDR3 is made up of 15 amino acids. Per the germline V gene, CDR1 is SGHNT and CDR2 is YYREEE (reference sequence). The ends lost 2 bases at V and 4 bases at J; junction bases unmatched: 5. CDR3 sequence: CASSFWGGPTGELFF. The CDR3 nucleotides read TGTGCCAGCAGCTTTTGGGGGGGACCCACCGGGGAGCTGTTTTTT.

The V and J genes are TRBV7-9 and TRBJ2-7; TRBD1 aligns across 7 bases. The ends lost 5 bases at V and 3 bases at J; junction bases unmatched: 10. From germline, CDR1 is SEHNR and CDR2 FQNEAQ (reference sequence). There are 15 residues in the CDR3. CDR3 residues: CASSPQQGSGYEQYF. The DNA of the CDR3 is TGTGCCAGCAGCCCCCAACAGGGGTCGGGCTACGAGCAGTACTTC.

The V call is TRBV6-5, the J call TRBJ2-7, with D possibly matching TRBD1 (6 bases). CDR1 and CDR2 (germline): MNHEY, SVGAGI. The CDR3 covers 15 residues. The ends were cut back, 2 bases at V and 3 bases at J, with 14 bases in the middle. The CDR3 loop reads CASSYDARGIYEQYF. CDR3 nucleotides: TGTGCCAGCAGTTACGATGCCAGGGGAATCTACGAGCAGTACTTC.

The V gene is TRBV18, the J gene TRBJ1-3; D is perhaps TRBD1 (6 bases). V lost 2 bases and J 11 bases, leaving 19 bases between the germline ends. Germline assignment: CDR1 KGHSH and CDR2 LQKENI. The CDR3 runs to 15 residues. In nucleotides, the CDR3 is TGTGCCAGCTCACCAGAGTCGGGGGCTCGGGTGGCCATATATTTT. This gives the protein CASSPESGARVAIYF.

The chain uses TRBV18 and TRBJ1-1; 7 nucleotides agree with TRBD1. Germline-derived CDR1 and CDR2 are KGHSH and LQKENI. This CDR3 has 15 amino acids. Unmatched junction bases numbered 9, after V lost 6 bases and J lost 2 bases. Here the CDR3 DNA reads TGTGCCAGCTCTCCATCCGGGACAGTAAACACTGAAGCTTTCTTT. Its protein is CASSPSGTVNTEAFF.

The chain employs TRBV5-4 and TRBJ2-7, with 10 nucleotides matching TRBD2. Losses at the gene ends were 0 bases for V and 4 bases for J; bases not matched to a gene: 1. Germline V gene sequence: CDR1 SGHNT, CDR2 YYREEE (reference sequence). The CDR3 is 14 amino acids. The CDR3 loop is CASSLASGSYEQYF. In nucleotides, the CDR3 is TGTGCCAGCAGCTTGGCTAGCGGGAGTTACGAGCAGTACTTC.

This chain joins TRBV5-8 and TRBJ2-2; weak D call: TRBD1 (6 bases). The V gene's germline CDR1 is SGHTS and CDR2 YDEGEE. V gave up 3 bases and J gave up 9 bases, with 9 bases separating them. The CDR3 contains 12 residues. The DNA for the CDR3 is TGTGCCAGCAGCTCCCGGGACAGGGAGCTGTTTTTT. Protein: CASSSRDRELFF.

The chain carries TRBV7-6 and TRBJ1-6; D uncertain. The ends were cut back, 3 bases at V and 7 bases at J, with 19 bases in the middle. This CDR3 has 17 residues. Germline V gene lookup returns CDR1 SGHVS and CDR2 FNYEAQ. CDR3 sequence reads: CASSFRNGPGLNSPLHF. For the CDR3, the DNA is TGTGCCAGCAGCTTTCGCAATGGTCCAGGACTAAATTCACCCCTCCACTTT.